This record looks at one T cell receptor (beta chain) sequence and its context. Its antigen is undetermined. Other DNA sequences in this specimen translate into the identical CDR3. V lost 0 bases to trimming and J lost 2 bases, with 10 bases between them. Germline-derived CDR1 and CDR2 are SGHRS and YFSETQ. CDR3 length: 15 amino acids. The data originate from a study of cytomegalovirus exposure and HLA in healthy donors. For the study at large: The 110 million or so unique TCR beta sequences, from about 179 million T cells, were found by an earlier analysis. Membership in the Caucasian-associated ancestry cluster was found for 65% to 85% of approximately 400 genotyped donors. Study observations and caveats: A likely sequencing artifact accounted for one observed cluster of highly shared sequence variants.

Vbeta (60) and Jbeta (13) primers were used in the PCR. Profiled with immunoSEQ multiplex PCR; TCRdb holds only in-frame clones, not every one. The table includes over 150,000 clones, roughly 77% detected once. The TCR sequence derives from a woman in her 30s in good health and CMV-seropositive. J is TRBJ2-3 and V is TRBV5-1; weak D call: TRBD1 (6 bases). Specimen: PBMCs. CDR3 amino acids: CASSLGAGATDTQYF. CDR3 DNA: TGCGCCAGCAGCTTGGGAGCAGGGGCCACAGATACGCAGTATTTT.